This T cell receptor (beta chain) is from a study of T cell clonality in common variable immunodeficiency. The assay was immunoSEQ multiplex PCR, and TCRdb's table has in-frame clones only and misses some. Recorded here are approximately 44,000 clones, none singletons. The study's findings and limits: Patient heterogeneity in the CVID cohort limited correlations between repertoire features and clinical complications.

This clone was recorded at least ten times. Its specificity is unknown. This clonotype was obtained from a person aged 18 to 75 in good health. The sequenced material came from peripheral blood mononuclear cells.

The DNA read from the CDR3 is TGCAGCGCCTGGACTAGCGAAAAGACC. Translated, it gives CSAWTSEKT. In full, the CDR3 reads CSAWTSEKTQYF. The V and J genes are TRBV29-1 and TRBJ2-5; 9 nucleotides match TRBD2. The read terminates 3 residues before the CDR3 end, so the remaining end is supplied by the germline J gene. This CDR3 has 12 residues. V dropped 7 bases and J dropped 6; count of bases not matched to a gene: 6. Germline values: CDR1 SQVTM, CDR2 ANQGSEA.